The subject of this entry is one T cell receptor (beta chain). Treatment noted: around 19 received Ad26.COV2.S at low or high dose, single or two shots; roughly 5 received placebo; per-sample allocation not given. Each sample was drawn 63 days after the first injection (of vaccine or placebo). Profiling relied on immunoSEQ multiplex PCR, and the TCRdb table lists in-frame clones only, not all of them. The sample holds about 400,000 clones, around nine tenths seen once. This sample is drawn from a study of Ad26.COV2.S vaccination and SARS-CoV-2 variants. Study-wide background: Intramuscular Ad26.COV2.S at 5x10^10 or 1x10^11 viral particles.

CDR1 is MNHEY and CDR2 is SMNVEV in the germline V gene (reference sequence). V dropped 2 bases and J dropped 0 bases, with 8 bases sitting between them. The CDR3 loop spans 14 amino acids. The rearrangement uses TRBV27 and TRBJ2-7; a possible D gene is TRBD2 (6 bases). The clonotype was recovered from a person between 18 and 59 years old who received the Ad26.COV2.S COVID-19 vaccine or a placebo. The sequencing here drew on peripheral blood, taken in a trial of Ad26.COV2.S vaccine versus placebo. The CDR3 spells CASSLAGYSYEQYF. CDR3 coding DNA: TGTGCCAGCAGTTTAGCGGGGTACTCCTACGAGCAGTACTTC.